This T cell receptor (beta chain) was documented in a study of cytomegalovirus exposure and HLA in healthy donors. A multiplex PCR was run with 60 Vbeta primers and 13 Jbeta primers. Measured with immunoSEQ multiplex PCR; TCRdb has only the in-frame clones, and not every one. Here the sample spans roughly 200,000 clones, roughly 75% being singletons. V was cut by 5 bases and J by 4 bases, with 14 bases left in between. Germline CDR1 reads SGHTA; CDR2 reads FQGNSA. The length of the CDR3 is 15 residues. Material for sequencing was PBMCs. V and J are TRBV7-2 and TRBJ2-2; D is perhaps TRBD2 (7 bases). The clonotype comes from a man in his forties in good health and CMV-seronegative. CDR3 in DNA: TGTGCCAGCAGCCCAGGGGACTACCTCACCGGGGAGCTGTTTTTT. It translates to CASSPGDYLTGELFF.